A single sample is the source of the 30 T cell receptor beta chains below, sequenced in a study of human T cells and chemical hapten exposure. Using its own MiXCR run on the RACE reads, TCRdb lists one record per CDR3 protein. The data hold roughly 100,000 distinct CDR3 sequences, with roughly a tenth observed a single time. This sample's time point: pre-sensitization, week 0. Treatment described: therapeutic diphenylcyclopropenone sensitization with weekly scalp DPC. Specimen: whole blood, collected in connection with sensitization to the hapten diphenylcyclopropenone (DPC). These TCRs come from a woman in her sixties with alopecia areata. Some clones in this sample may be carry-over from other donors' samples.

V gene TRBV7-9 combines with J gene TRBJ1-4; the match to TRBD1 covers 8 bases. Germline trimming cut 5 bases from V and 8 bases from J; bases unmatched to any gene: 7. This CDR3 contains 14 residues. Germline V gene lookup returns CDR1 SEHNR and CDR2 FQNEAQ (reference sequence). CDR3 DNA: TGTGCCAGCAGCCAAGGACAGGGAGAAGAAAAACTGTTTTTT. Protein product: CASSQGQGEEKLFF.

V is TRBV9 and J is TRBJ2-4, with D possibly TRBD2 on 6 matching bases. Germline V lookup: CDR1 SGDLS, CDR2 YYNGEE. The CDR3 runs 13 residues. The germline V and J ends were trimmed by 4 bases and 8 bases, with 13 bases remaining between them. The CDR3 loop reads CASSPEGSYIQYF. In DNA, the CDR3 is TGTGCCAGCAGCCCGGAGGGGAGCTACATTCAGTACTTC.

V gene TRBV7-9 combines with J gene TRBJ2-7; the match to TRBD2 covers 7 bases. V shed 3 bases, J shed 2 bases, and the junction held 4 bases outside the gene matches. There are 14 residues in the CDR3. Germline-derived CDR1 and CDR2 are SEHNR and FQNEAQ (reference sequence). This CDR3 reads CASSLIGGTYEQYF. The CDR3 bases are TGTGCCAGCAGCTTGATCGGGGGGACCTACGAGCAGTACTTC.

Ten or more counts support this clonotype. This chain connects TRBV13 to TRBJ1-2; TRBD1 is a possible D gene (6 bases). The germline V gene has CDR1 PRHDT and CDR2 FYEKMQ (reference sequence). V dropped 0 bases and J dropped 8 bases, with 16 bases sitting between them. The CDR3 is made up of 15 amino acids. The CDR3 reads CASSLGRRSGAGYTF. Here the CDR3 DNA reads TGTGCCAGCAGCTTAGGCCGCCGGTCAGGGGCCGGCTACACCTTC.

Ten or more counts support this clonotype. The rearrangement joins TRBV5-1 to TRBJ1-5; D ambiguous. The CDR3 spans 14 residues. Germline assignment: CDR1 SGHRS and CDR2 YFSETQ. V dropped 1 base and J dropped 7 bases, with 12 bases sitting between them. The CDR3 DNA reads TGCGCCAGCAGCTTGTTGGGAGATGGGCAGCCCCAGCATTTT. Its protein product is CASSLLGDGQPQHF.

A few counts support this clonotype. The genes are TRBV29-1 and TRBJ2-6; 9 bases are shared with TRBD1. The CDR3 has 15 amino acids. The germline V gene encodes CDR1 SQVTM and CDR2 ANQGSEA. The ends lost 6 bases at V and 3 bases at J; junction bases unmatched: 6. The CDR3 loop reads CSVQTGGSGANVLTF. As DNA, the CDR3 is TGCAGCGTCCAAACAGGGGGCAGTGGGGCCAACGTCCTGACTTTC.

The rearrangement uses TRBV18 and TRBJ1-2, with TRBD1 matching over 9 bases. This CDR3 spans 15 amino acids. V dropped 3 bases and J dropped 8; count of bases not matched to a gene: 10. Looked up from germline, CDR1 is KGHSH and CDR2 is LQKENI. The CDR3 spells CASSPGPDRGDGYTF. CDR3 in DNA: TGTGCCAGCTCACCTGGACCGGACAGGGGTGACGGCTACACCTTC.

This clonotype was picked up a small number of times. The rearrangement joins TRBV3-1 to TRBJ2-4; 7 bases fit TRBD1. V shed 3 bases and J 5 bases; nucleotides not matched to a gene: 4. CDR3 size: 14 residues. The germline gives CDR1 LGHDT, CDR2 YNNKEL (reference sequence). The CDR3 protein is CASSQTGTENIQYF. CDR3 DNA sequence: TGTGCCAGCAGCCAGACCGGGACAGAAAACATTCAGTACTTC.

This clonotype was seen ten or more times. CDR3 nucleotides: TGCGCCAGCAGCCCTACGGGGACAGTTAATGAAAAACTGTTTTTT. Its protein product is CASSPTGTVNEKLFF. The J gene is TRBJ1-4, the V gene TRBV5-1, with 7 bases lining up with TRBD1. J lost 4 bases, V lost 4 bases, and 7 bases had no gene match. CDR1 is SGHRS, CDR2 YFSETQ, per germline. The CDR3 has 15 residues.

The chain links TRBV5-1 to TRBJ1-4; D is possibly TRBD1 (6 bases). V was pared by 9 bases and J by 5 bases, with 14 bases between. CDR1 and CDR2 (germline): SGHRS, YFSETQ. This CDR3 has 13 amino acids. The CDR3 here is CATRTGINEKLFF. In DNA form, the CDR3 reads TGCGCCACCCGAACAGGGATAAATGAAAAACTGTTTTTT.

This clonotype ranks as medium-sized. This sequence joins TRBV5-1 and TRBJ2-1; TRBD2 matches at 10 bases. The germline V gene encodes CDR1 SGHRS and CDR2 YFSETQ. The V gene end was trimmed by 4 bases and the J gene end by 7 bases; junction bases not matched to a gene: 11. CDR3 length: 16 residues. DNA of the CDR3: TGCGCCAGCAGCCTAACTACTAGCGGGACTTGGAATGAGCAGTTCTTC. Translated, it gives CASSLTTSGTWNEQFF.

This chain's CDR3 is CASSPNGDIEAFF. The CDR3 nucleotides read TGTGCCAGCTCACCCAACGGGGATATTGAAGCTTTCTTT. The rearrangement joins TRBV18 to TRBJ1-1, with no clear D. V was cut by 3 bases and J by 7 bases, with 12 bases left in between. Germline V lookup: CDR1 KGHSH, CDR2 LQKENI. The CDR3 consists of 13 residues.

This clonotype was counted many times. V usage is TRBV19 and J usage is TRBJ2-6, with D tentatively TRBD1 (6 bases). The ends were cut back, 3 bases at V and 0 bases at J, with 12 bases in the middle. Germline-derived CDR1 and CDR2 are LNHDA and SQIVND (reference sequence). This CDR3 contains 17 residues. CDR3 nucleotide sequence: TGTGCCAGTAGTATTCGACAGGTTGGCTCTGGGGCCAACGTCCTGACTTTC. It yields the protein CASSIRQVGSGANVLTF.

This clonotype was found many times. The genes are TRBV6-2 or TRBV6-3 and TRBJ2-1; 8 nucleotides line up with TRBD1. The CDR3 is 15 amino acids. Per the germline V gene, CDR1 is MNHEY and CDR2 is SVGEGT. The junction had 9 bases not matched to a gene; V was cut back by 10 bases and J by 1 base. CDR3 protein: CATVDRGGSYNEQFF. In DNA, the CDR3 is TGTGCCACCGTCGACAGGGGTGGGTCCTACAATGAGCAGTTCTTC.

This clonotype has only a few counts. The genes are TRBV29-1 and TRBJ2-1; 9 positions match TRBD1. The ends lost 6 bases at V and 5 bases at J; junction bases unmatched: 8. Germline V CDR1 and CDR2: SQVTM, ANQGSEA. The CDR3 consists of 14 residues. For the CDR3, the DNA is TGCAGCGTGGAGGGAGGGACAGGGAACAATGAGCAGTTCTTC. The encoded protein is CSVEGGTGNNEQFF.

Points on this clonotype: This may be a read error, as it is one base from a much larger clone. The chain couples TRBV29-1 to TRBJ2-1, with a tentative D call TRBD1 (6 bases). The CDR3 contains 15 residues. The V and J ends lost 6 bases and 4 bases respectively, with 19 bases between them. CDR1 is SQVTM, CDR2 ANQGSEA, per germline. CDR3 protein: CSVQADRTIYNEQFF. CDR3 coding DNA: TGCAGCGTCCAAGCGGACAGAACGATATACAATGAGCAGTTCTTC.

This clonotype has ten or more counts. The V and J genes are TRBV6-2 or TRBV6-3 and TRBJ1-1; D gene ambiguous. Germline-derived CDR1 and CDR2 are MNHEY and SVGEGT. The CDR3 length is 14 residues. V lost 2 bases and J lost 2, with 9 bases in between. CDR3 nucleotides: TGTGCCAGCAGTTACCACAGAAAAAACACTGAAGCTTTCTTT. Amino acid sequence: CASSYHRKNTEAFF.

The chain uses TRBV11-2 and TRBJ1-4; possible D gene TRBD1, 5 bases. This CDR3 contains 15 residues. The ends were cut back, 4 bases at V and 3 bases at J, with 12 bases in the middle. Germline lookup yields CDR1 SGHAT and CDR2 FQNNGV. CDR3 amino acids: CASSSTQGANEKLFF. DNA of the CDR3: TGTGCCAGCAGCTCGACTCAGGGAGCTAATGAAAAACTGTTTTTT.

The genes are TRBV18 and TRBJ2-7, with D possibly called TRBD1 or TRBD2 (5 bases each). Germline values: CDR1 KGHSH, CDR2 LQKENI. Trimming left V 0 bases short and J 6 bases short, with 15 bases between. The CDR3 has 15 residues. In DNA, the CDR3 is TGTGCCAGCTCACCACCTGGTGGCGTGGGGACCGAGCAGTACTTC. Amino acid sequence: CASSPPGGVGTEQYF.

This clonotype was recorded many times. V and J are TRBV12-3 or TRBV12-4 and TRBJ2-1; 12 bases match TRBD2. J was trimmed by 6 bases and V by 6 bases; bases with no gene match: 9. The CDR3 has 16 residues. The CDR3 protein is CASSQRLAGAGNEQFF. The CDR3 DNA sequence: TGTGCCAGCAGCCAGAGACTAGCGGGGGCGGGCAATGAGCAGTTCTTC.

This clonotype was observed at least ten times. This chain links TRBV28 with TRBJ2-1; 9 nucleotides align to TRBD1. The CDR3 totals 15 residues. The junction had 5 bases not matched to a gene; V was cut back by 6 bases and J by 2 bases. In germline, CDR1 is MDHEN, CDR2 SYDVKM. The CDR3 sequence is CASSSGTGPYNEQFF. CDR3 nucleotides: TGTGCCAGCAGCTCCGGGACAGGGCCCTACAATGAGCAGTTCTTC.

CDR3 sequence (DNA): TGTGCCAGCTCACTACGACAGGGGAACACCGGGGAGCTGTTTTTT. Translating gives CASSLRQGNTGELFF. The chain joins TRBV18 to TRBJ2-2, with TRBD1 matching 7 bases. The CDR3 loop spans 15 amino acids. Losses at the gene ends were 4 bases for V and 1 base for J; bases not matched to a gene: 3. In germline, CDR1 is KGHSH, CDR2 LQKENI.

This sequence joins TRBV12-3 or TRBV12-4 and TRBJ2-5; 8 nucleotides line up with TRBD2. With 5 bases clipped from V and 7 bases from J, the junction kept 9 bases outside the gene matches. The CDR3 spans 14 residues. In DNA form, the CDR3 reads TGTGCCAGCAGTCCGGGGGGGCGGTTAGGGACCCAGTACTTC. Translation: CASSPGGRLGTQYF.

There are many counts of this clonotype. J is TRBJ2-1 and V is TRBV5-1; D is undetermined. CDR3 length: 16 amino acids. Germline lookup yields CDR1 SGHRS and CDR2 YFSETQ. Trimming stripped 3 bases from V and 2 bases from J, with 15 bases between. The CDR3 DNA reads TGCGCCAGCAGCTCGGAAACCCTTTCGACCTACAATGAGCAGTTCTTC. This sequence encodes CASSSETLSTYNEQFF.

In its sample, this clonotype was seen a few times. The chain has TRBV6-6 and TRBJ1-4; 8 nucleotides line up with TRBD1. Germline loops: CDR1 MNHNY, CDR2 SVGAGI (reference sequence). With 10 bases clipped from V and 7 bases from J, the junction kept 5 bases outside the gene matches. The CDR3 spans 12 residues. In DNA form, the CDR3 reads TGTGCCATCGGACAGGGTACTGAAAAACTGTTTTTT. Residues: CAIGQGTEKLFF.

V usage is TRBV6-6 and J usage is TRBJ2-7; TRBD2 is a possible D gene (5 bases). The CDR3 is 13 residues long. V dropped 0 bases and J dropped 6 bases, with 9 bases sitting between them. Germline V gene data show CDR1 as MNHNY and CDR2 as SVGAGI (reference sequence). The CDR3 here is CASSYSHLAEQYF. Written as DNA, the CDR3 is TGTGCCAGCAGTTACTCACACCTAGCCGAGCAGTACTTC.

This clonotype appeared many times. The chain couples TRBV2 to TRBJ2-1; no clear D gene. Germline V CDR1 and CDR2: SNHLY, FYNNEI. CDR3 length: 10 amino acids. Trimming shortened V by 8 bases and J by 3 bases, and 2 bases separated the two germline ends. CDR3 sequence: CASGYNEQFF. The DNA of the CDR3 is TGTGCCAGCGGCTACAATGAGCAGTTCTTC.

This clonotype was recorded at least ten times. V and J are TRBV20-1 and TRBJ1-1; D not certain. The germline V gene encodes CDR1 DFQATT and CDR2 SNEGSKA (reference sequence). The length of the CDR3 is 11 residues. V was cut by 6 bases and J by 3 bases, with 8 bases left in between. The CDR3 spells CSADEYTEAFF. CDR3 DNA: TGCAGTGCGGATGAGTACACTGAAGCTTTCTTT.

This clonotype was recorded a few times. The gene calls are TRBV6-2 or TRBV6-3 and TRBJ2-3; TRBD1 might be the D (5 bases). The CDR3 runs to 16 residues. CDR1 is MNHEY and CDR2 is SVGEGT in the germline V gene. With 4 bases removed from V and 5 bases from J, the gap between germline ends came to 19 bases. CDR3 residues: CASSSAQAEDEDTQYF. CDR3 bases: TGTGCCAGCAGTTCGGCACAGGCCGAGGATGAAGATACGCAGTATTTT.

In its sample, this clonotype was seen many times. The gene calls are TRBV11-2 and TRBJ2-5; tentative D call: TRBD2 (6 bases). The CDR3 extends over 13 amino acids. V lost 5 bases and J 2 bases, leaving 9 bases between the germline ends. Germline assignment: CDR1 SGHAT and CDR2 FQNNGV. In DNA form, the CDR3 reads TGTGCCAGCAGCCGGGACTTTCAAGAGACCCAGTACTTC. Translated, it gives CASSRDFQETQYF.